Listed here is a single T cell receptor (beta chain). This sample was taken from a study of blood T cell repertoires in COVID-19. Trimming took off 3 bases at V and 3 bases at J, with 9 bases between the two ends. The CDR3 runs to 13 residues. CDR1 and CDR2 from the germline V gene are SGDLS and YYNGEE. Generated by immunoSEQ multiplex PCR, the TCRdb table keeps only in-frame clones and is missing some. The data show roughly 53,000 clones, 90% to 95% seen once. The chain couples TRBV9 to TRBJ1-1; D perhaps matches TRBD1 (5 bases). The TCR comes from a human donor in a cohort sampled during active COVID-19. Sample: peripheral blood. In DNA form, the CDR3 reads TGTGCCAGCAGCGAGGGGCGAGACACTGAAGCTTTCTTT. Translation gives CASSEGRDTEAFF. Drawing the rest from reference TRBV9 and TRBJ1-1, the complete variable domain is DSGVTQTPKHLITATGQRVTLRCSPRSGDLSVYWYQQSLDQGLQFLIQYYNGEERAKGNILERFSAQQFPDLHSELNLSSLELGDSALYFCASSEGRDTEAFFGQGTRLTVV.